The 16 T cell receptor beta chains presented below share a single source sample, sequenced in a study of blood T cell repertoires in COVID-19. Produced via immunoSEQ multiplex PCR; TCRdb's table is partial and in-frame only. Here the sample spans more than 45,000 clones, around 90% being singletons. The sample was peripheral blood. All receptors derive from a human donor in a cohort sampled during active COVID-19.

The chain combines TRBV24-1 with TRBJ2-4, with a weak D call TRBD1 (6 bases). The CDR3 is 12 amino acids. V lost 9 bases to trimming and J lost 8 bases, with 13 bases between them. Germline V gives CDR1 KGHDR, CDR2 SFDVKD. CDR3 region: CATGDISDIQYF. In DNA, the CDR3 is TGTGCCACCGGGGACATCTCCGACATTCAGTACTTC.

The CDR3 nucleotides are TGTGCCAGCAGTTTAGGGCAGGTTCAGCCCCAGCATTTT. Translation: CASSLGQVQPQHF. The chain is built from TRBV12-3 or TRBV12-4 and TRBJ1-5; D remains ambiguous. CDR3 length: 13 residues. Trimming took 1 base from V and 6 from J, leaving 7 bases between them.

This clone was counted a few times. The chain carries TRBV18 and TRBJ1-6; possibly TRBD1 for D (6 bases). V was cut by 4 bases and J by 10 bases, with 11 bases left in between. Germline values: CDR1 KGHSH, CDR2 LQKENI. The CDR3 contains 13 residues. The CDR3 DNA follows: TGTGCCAGCTCACTGGGGACAATCTCACCCCTCCACTTT. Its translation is CASSLGTISPLHF.

The CDR3: CASKRESYNEQFF. The CDR3 DNA reads as TGTGCCAGTAAGCGGGAGTCCTACAATGAGCAGTTCTTC. The genes are TRBV19 and TRBJ2-1; TRBD2 matches 8 bases. J was trimmed by 1 base and V by 7 bases; bases with no gene match: 0. This CDR3 has 13 residues. The germline CDR1 and CDR2 sequences are LNHDA and SQIVND (reference sequence).

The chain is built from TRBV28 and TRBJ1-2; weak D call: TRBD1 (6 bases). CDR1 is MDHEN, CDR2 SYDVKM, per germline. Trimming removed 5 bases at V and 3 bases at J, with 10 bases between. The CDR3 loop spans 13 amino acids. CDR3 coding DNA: TGTGCCAGCAGTCAGGGACACCACTATGGCTACACCTTC. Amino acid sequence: CASSQGHHYGYTF.

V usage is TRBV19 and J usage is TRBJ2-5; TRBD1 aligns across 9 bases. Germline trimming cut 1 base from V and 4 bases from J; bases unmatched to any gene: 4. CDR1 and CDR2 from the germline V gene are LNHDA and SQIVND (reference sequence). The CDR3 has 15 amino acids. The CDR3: CASSIGDRVRETQYF. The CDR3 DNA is TGTGCCAGTAGTATAGGGGACAGGGTACGAGAGACCCAGTACTTC.

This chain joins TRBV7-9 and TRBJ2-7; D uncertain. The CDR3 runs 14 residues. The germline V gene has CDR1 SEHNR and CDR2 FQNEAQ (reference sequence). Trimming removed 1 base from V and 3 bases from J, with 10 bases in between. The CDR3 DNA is TGTGCCAGCAGCTTAGACCAGAAATACTACGAGCAGTACTTC. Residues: CASSLDQKYYEQYF.

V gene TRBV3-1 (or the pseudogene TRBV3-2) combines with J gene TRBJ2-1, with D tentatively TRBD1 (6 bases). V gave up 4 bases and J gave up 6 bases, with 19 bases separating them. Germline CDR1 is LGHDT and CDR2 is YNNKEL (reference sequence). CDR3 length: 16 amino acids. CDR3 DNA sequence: TGTGCCAGCAGCCCGCAGGGGTTTGGCTCGGTCAATGAGCAGTTCTTC. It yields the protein CASSPQGFGSVNEQFF.

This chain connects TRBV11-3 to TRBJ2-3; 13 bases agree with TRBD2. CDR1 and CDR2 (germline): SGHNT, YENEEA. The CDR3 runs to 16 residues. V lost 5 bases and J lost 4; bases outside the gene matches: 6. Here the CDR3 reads CASSLRLAGGADTQYF. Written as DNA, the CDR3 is TGTGCCAGCAGCCTCCGACTAGCGGGAGGTGCAGATACGCAGTATTTT.

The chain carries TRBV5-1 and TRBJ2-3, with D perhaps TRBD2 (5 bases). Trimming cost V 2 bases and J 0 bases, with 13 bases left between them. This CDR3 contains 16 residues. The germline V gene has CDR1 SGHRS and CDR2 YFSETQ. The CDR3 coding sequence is TGCGCCAGCAGCTTACCTTTAGCGCAGAGCACAGATACGCAGTATTTT. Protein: CASSLPLAQSTDTQYF.

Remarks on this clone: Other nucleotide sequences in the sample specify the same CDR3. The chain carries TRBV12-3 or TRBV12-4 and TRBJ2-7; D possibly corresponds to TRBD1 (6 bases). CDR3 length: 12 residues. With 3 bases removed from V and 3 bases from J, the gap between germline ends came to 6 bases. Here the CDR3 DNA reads TGTGCCAGCAGTTTGGACAGCTACGAGCAGTACTTC. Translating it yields CASSLDSYEQYF.

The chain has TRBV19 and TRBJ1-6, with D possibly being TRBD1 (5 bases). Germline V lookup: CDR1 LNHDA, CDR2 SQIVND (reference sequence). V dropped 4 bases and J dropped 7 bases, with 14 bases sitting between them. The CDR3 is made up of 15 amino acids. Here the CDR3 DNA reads TGTGCCAGTAGTACGGGACTGACTATAAATTCACCCCTCCACTTT. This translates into CASSTGLTINSPLHF. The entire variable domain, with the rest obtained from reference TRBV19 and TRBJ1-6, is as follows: DGGITQSPKYLFRKEGQNVTLSCEQNLNHDAMYWYRQDPGQGLRLIYYSQIVNDFQKGDIAEGYSVSREKKESFPLTVTSAQKNPTAFYLCASSTGLTINSPLHFGNGTRLTVT.

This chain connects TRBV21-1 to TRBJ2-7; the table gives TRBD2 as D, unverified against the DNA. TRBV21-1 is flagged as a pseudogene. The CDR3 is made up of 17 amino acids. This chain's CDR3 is CASSKAISGESSYEQYF. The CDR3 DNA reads TGTGCCAGCAGCAAAGCGATTTCGGGGGAATCCTCCTACGAGCAGTACTTC.

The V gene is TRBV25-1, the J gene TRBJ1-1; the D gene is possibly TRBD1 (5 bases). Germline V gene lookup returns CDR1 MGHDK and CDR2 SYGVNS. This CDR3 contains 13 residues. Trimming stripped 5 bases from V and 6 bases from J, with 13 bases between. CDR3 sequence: CASSPAGRSEAFF. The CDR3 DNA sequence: TGTGCCAGCAGTCCGGCAGGGCGATCTGAAGCTTTCTTT.

The CDR3 bases are TGTGCCAGCAGCACAGTTACGTCCTACAATGAGCAGTTCTTC. Protein product: CASSTVTSYNEQFF. The chain uses TRBV2 and TRBJ2-1; D is unresolved. Germline V gives CDR1 SNHLY, CDR2 FYNNEI. This CDR3 has 14 residues. The V gene lost 6 bases and the J gene lost 1 base, with 10 bases spanning the gap. Full variable domain (rest looked up from reference TRBV2 and TRBJ2-1): EPEVTQTPSHQVTQMGQEVILRCVPISNHLYFYWYRQILGQKVEFLVSFYNNEISEKSEIFDDQFSVERPDGSNFTLKIRSTKLEDSAMYFCASSTVTSYNEQFFGPGTRLTVL.

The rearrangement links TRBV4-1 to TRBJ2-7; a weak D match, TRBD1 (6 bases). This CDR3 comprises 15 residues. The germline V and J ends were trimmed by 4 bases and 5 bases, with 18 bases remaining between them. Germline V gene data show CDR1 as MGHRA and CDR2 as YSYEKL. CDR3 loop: CASSPPSTGSHEQYF. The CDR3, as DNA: TGCGCCAGCAGCCCGCCCTCAACAGGGAGCCACGAGCAGTACTTC.